Listed below are T cell receptor beta chains from one sample, sequenced in a study of blood T cell repertoires in COVID-19. Assay used: immunoSEQ multiplex PCR; TCRdb lists only in-frame clones, some missing. This sample has approximately 240,000 clones, with roughly 88% found just once. Sample: peripheral blood. The receptor set was obtained from a woman aged 40-49 years who had recovered from COVID-19. Both conserved end residues are part of each CDR3. A D gene is named only where the DNA matches it firmly.

cdr3_length j_call v_call d_call cdr3_nt cdr3_aa
18 TRBJ2-2 TRBV5-1 - TGCGCCAGCAGCTTATTTACCGGGACACTCCTCAACACCGGGGAGCTGTTTTTT CASSLFTGTLLNTGELFF
12 TRBJ1-2 TRBV19 TRBD1 TGTGCCACCGAGGACAGGGGGTATAGCTACACCTTC CATEDRGYSYTF
16 TRBJ2-2 TRBV9 TRBD2 TGTGCCAGCAGCTGGGGACTAGCGGGGAACACCGGGGAGCTGTTTTTT CASSWGLAGNTGELFF
14 TRBJ2-4 TRBV19 - TGTGCCAGTAGTATTACCGGGAGAGCGGACATTCAGTACTTC CASSITGRADIQYF
18 TRBJ2-5 TRBV9 TRBD2 TGTGCCAGCAGCGTGGGTTCGGGACTAGCGGGAGTGGGGGAGACCCAGTACTTC CASSVGSGLAGVGETQYF
15 TRBJ2-1 TRBV7-9 TRBD2 TGTGCCAGCAGCCCGGGGGGAGAGAGTTACAATGAGCAGTTCTTC CASSPGGESYNEQFF
17 TRBJ2-3 TRBV5-4 TRBD2 TGTGCCAGCAGCTCCGGGACTAGCGGGAGAAGCTCAGATACGCAGTATTTT CASSSGTSGRSSDTQYF
14 TRBJ1-2 TRBV10-3 - TGTGCCATCAGTGAGTCGGACTCCCTTTATGGCTACACCTTC CAISESDSLYGYTF
11 TRBJ2-6 TRBV7-2 - TGTGCCAGCAGCACATATTACGTCCTGACTTTC CASSTYYVLTF
15 TRBJ1-4 TRBV6-6 TRBD1 TGTGCCAGCAGTTACCTCACAGGGGTGGCTGAAAAACTGTTTTTT CASSYLTGVAEKLFF
17 TRBJ2-3 TRBV7-2 TRBD2 TGTGCCAGCAGCTTAGAAGGGCGGGGGAACCCCACAGATACGCAGTATTTT CASSLEGRGNPTDTQYF
16 TRBJ1-6 TRBV13 - TGTGCCAGCAGCTTAGCAGGACAGTTACATAATTCACCCCTCCACTTT CASSLAGQLHNSPLHF
12 TRBJ2-7 TRBV30 TRBD1 TGTGCCTGGATCCCCCGGGGACAGCGCTTGGTCTTC CAWIPRGQRLVF
15 TRBJ2-1 TRBV18 - TGTGCCAGCTCACCCACAGCTCCTTCAGGGAATGAGCAGTTCTTC CASSPTAPSGNEQFF